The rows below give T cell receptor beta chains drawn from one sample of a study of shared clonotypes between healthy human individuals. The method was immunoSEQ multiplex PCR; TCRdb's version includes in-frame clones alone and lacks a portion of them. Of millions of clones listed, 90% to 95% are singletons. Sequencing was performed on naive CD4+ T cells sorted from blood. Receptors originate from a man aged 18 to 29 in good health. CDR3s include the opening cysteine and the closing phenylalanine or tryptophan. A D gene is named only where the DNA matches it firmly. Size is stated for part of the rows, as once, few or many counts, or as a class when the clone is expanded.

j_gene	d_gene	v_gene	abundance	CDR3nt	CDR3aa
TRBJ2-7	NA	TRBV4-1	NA	TGCGCCAGCAGCCGACAGCACCGGGACCCGCAGTACTTC	CASSRQHRDPQYF
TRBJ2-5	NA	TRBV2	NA	TGTGCCAGCAGGGGGCTCGGAGGAGAGACCCAGTACTTC	CASRGLGGETQYF
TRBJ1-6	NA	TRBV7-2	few	TGTGCCAGCAGCCCAGGCCGATACCCACCCCTCCACTTT	CASSPGRYPPLHF
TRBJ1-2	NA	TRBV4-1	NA	TGCGCCAGCAGGTCGGACTCGAACTATGGCTACACCTTC	CASRSDSNYGYTF
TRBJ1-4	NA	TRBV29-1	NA	TGCAGCGTTCGGGGACGCTTGGCTCATAATGAAAAACTGTTTTTT	CSVRGRLAHNEKLFF
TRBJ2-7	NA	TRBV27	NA	TGTGCCAGCAGTTTAAACCCCGCAGGGGTGGGGGAGCAGTACTTC	CASSLNPAGVGEQYF
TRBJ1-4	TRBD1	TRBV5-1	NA	TGCGCCAGCAGCGAGGGACAGGGAGGTGAAGAACTGTTTTTT	CASSEGQGGEELFF
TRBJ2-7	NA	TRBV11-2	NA	TGTGCCAGCAGCTTAGATAGGACCTTTCCCTACGAGCAGTACTTC	CASSLDRTFPYEQYF
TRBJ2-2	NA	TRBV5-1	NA	TGCGCCAGCAGCCCGGGTGGACTTTCGAACACCGGGGAGCTGTTTTTT	CASSPGGLSNTGELFF
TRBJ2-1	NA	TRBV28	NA	TGTGCCAGCTCTGGACTATTAAATGAGCAGTTCTTC	CASSGLLNEQFF
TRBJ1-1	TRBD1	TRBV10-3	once	TGTGCCACTACAGGGGGGCAGGGGACCACTGAAGCTTTCTTT	CATTGGQGTTEAFF
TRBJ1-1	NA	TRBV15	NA	TGTGCCACCAGCGGGCGGGGGAACACTGAAGCTTTCTTT	CATSGRGNTEAFF
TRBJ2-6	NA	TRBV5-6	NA	TGTGCCAGCAGCTTCCGACAGCCTAAAGCCAACGTCCTGACTTTC	CASSFRQPKANVLTF
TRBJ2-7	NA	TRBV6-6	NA	TGTGCCAGCAGTGAAAGGACCGAGCAGTACTTC	CASSERTEQYF
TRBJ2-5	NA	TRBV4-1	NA	TGCGCCAGCAGCCAAGTCATCCAAGAGACCCAGTACTTC	CASSQVIQETQYF
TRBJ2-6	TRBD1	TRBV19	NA	TGTGCCAGTAGTATTGCCCTCGGGACAGTCCCGCCCTCTGGGGCCAACGTCCTGACTTTC	CASSIALGTVPPSGANVLTF
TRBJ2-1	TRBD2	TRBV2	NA	TGTGCCAGCAGTCCCTCCGGGACTAGCGGGGGGGGCCCCTACAATGAGCAGTTCTTC	CASSPSGTSGGGPYNEQFF
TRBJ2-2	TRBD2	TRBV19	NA	TGTGCCAGTAGTGAAGTCTGGCGGGAGATTAACACCGGGGAGCTGTTTTTT	CASSEVWREINTGELFF
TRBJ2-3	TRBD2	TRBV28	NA	TGTGCCAGCAGTTTTTGGGTTAGGGGGACTAGCGGGAGTACGAAAGATACGCAGTATTTT	CASSFWVRGTSGSTKDTQYF
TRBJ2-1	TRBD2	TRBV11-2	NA	TGTGCCAGCAGCTCCGACGGACTAGCGTGGTATGAGCAGTTCTTC	CASSSDGLAWYEQFF